Following are 31 T cell receptor beta chains from one sample sequenced in a study of T cells in Graves' hyperthyroidism and ophthalmopathy. TCR beta CDR3 region amplification was performed from RNA transcripts. HTBI primers were employed in a first-round RT-PCR of the TCR CDR3. MiXCR, run by TCRdb on the multiplex PCR reads, gives a single entry per CDR3 protein. The sample shows about 300,000 distinct CDR3 sequences, about an eighth of them seen only once. Sequencing was performed on blood. The receptor set was obtained from a woman aged 25 to 45 with Graves' hyperthyroidism that later progressed to Graves' ophthalmopathy.

The rearrangement links TRBV30 to TRBJ1-1; no clear D gene. V lost 0 bases to trimming and J lost 6 bases, with 5 bases between them. From germline, CDR1 is GTSNPN and CDR2 SVGIG (reference sequence). The CDR3 covers 11 residues. CDR3 loop: CAWSVGPEAFF. DNA for the CDR3: TGTGCCTGGAGTGTGGGCCCTGAAGCTTTCTTT.

This clonotype was observed many times. This chain uses TRBV7-2 with TRBJ2-5; the D is unclear. Germline V gene sequence: CDR1 SGHTA, CDR2 FQGNSA. The CDR3 contains 14 residues. With 2 bases removed from V and 3 bases from J, the gap between germline ends came to 10 bases. The CDR3 sequence is CASSLPTAKETQYF. CDR3 DNA: TGTGCCAGCAGCTTACCGACGGCCAAAGAGACCCAGTACTTC.

This clonotype has at least ten counts. The rearrangement joins TRBV6-1 to TRBJ2-7, with 8 bases that match TRBD1. The CDR3 is 14 residues long. The V gene's germline CDR1 is MNHNS and CDR2 SASEGT. V lost 6 bases to trimming and J lost 0 bases; unmatched junction nucleotides: 4. The CDR3 loop is CASRGDRLSYEQYF. Written as DNA, the CDR3 is TGTGCCAGCAGGGGGGACAGGCTCTCCTACGAGCAGTACTTC.

This clonotype was recorded many times. The rearrangement uses TRBV7-2 and TRBJ1-5; 7 nucleotides line up with TRBD1. This CDR3 spans 18 amino acids. The J segment lost 3 bases and the V segment lost 5 bases, leaving 16 bases of the junction unmatched. Germline CDR1 SGHTA, CDR2 FQGNSA. CDR3 nucleotide sequence: TGTGCCAGCAGCCCTGGCCCCAGAGGGGGCAAAAACAATCAGCCCCAGCATTTT. Amino acids: CASSPGPRGGKNNQPQHF.

This clonotype was detected ten times or more. The J gene is TRBJ2-1, the V gene TRBV2, with 7 bases that match TRBD2. The CDR3 has 14 residues. The germline CDR1 and CDR2 sequences are SNHLY and FYNNEI. After removal of 1 base from V and 6 bases from J, the junction contained 3 bases not matched to a gene. CDR3 in amino acids: CASSEGDYGNEQFF. The CDR3 DNA reads as TGTGCCAGCAGTGAAGGGGACTATGGCAATGAGCAGTTCTTC.

In this sample, this clonotype turned up many times. This chain links TRBV9 with TRBJ2-1; 11 positions agree with TRBD2. With V trimmed by 1 base and J by 7 bases, 7 bases remained unmatched. Germline loops: CDR1 SGDLS, CDR2 YYNGEE. CDR3 size: 16 residues. This chain's CDR3 is CASSVLTSGSGNEQFF. DNA of the CDR3: TGTGCCAGCAGCGTATTAACTAGCGGGAGTGGTAATGAGCAGTTCTTC.

V usage is TRBV5-1 and J usage is TRBJ1-2, with D hard to call. Looked up from germline, CDR1 is SGHRS and CDR2 is YFSETQ. Trimming took off 0 bases at V and 7 bases at J, with 7 bases between the two ends. This CDR3 comprises 12 residues. CDR3 loop: CASSLESTGYTF. In DNA form, the CDR3 reads TGCGCCAGCAGCTTGGAAAGTACTGGCTACACCTTC. The full variable domain, completed using reference TRBV5-1 and TRBJ1-2, is KAGVTQTPRYLIKTRGQQVTLSCSPISGHRSVSWYQQTPGQGLQFLFEYFSETQRNKGNFPGRFSGRQFSNSRSEMNVSTLELGDSALYLCASSLESTGYTFGSGTRLTVV.

This clonotype has a handful of counts. One base away lies a much larger clone, so this may be a sequencing read error. This chain links TRBV2 with TRBJ2-2; perhaps TRBD2 as D (6 bases). The V gene's germline CDR1 is SNHLY and CDR2 FYNNEI. The CDR3 sequence is 13 residues long. The CDR3 DNA is TGTGCCAGCAGTGCGGGGGTGGCCGGGAAGCTGTTTTTT. Encoded protein: CASSAGVAGKLFF.

This clonotype was counted at least ten times. The CDR3 spells CASSLRGGGNEAFF. Written as DNA, the CDR3 is TGTGCCAGCAGTTTAAGGGGGGGGGGAAATGAAGCTTTCTTT. The rearrangement links TRBV27 to TRBJ1-1; D possibly corresponds to TRBD1 (6 bases). The CDR3 runs 14 residues. CDR1 and CDR2 (germline): MNHEY, SMNVEV (reference sequence). The ends were cut back, 2 bases at V and 7 bases at J, with 14 bases in the middle.

This clonotype was picked up a small number of times. V is TRBV7-9 and J is TRBJ2-7; TRBD1 agrees at 9 bases. V trimming: 5 bases; J trimming: 3 bases; junction bases outside the gene matches: 8. Germline lookup yields CDR1 SEHNR and CDR2 FQNEAQ (reference sequence). The CDR3 spans 15 residues. The CDR3 here is CASSPGQGEFYEQYF. Here the CDR3 DNA reads TGTGCCAGCAGCCCGGGACAGGGTGAATTCTACGAGCAGTACTTC. Using reference TRBV7-9 and TRBJ2-7 for the parts outside the CDR3, the full variable domain is DTGVSQNPRHKITKRGQNVTFRCDPISEHNRLYWYRQTLGQGPEFLTYFQNEAQLEKSRLLSDRFSAERPKGSFSTLEIQRTEQGDSAMYLCASSPGQGEFYEQYFGPGTRLTVT.

In its sample, this clonotype was seen many times. The CDR3: CSAREGWTAYEQYF. CDR3 sequence (DNA): TGCAGTGCTAGAGAGGGTTGGACTGCCTACGAGCAGTACTTC. This sequence joins TRBV20-1 and TRBJ2-7; possible D gene TRBD2, 5 bases. The V gene's germline CDR1 is DFQATT and CDR2 SNEGSKA (reference sequence). Between the trimmed V and J ends, which lost 0 bases and 2 bases, there was a span of 11 bases. The CDR3 has 14 amino acids.

This clonotype has more than one count but fewer than ten. The V call is TRBV29-1, the J call TRBJ2-2; D perhaps matches TRBD1 (6 bases). V shed 6 bases and J shed 4 bases, with 9 bases lying between them. The CDR3 loop spans 12 amino acids. CDR1 and CDR2 (germline): SQVTM, ANQGSEA. The CDR3 DNA reads TGCAGCGTAACAGGGAGCACCGGGGAGCTGTTTTTT. This codes for CSVTGSTGELFF.

This clonotype has at least ten counts. The chain carries TRBV12-3 or TRBV12-4 and TRBJ2-2, with a weak D call TRBD1 (6 bases). CDR3 length: 15 residues. The V end was cut by 6 bases, the J end by 6 bases, with 17 bases between. CDR3 loop: CASRTGQVGAGELFF. The CDR3 region has the DNA TGTGCCAGCAGGACAGGACAAGTCGGCGCCGGGGAGCTGTTTTTT.

Of note for this clonotype: Mismatch with germline at one junction end may stem from a read error. The chain has TRBV6-1 and TRBJ2-1; D may be TRBD2 (7 bases). Looked up from germline, CDR1 is MNHNS and CDR2 is SASEGT. This CDR3 is 14 amino acids long. The CDR3 region has the DNA TGTGCCAGCAGGGAAGGGGGGGGTGGCAATGAGCAGTTCTTC. The encoded protein is CASREGGGGNEQFF.

Worth noting for this clonotype: A much larger clone lies a single base off, so this may be a read error. The chain combines TRBV7-3 with TRBJ2-3, with a tentative D call TRBD2 (5 bases). CDR1 is SGHTA and CDR2 is FQGTGA in the germline V gene. The CDR3 covers 15 residues. The DNA for the CDR3 is TGTGCCAGCAGCTCTATAGCGTCAAGAGCCGATACGCGGTATTTT. Amino acid sequence: CASSSIASRADTRYF.

The chain couples TRBV10-3 to TRBJ2-1; 7 nucleotides match TRBD2. This CDR3 region has 15 residues. V dropped 10 bases and J dropped 0; count of bases not matched to a gene: 9. The germline V gene encodes CDR1 ENHRY and CDR2 SYGVKD. This CDR3 is CASLADPSSYNEQFF. The CDR3 coding sequence is TGTGCCAGTCTAGCGGATCCGAGCTCCTACAATGAGCAGTTCTTC.

In this sample, this clonotype turned up many times. The chain is built from TRBV28 and TRBJ2-1, with a weak D call TRBD2 (5 bases). Germline loops: CDR1 MDHEN, CDR2 SYDVKM. This CDR3 is 13 amino acids long. V lost 8 bases and J 5 bases, leaving 13 bases between the germline ends. The DNA of the CDR3 is TGTGCCAGCGGGGAGCACCAAAACAATGAGCAGTTCTTC. Its translation: CASGEHQNNEQFF.

This clonotype was counted at least ten times. The chain couples TRBV27 to TRBJ2-1; TRBD2 is a possible D gene (6 bases). The CDR3 spans 15 residues. V was clipped by 6 bases and J by 0 bases, with 12 bases between them. Germline loops: CDR1 MNHEY, CDR2 SMNVEV (reference sequence). DNA of the CDR3: TGTGCCAGCAGCGACCGGGAGAACTCCTACAATGAGCAGTTCTTC. Its translation: CASSDRENSYNEQFF.

This clonotype was observed many times. The V call is TRBV7-2, the J call TRBJ2-7; the D gene is possibly TRBD2 (5 bases). Germline V gene sequence: CDR1 SGHTA, CDR2 FQGNSA. V was pared by 3 bases and J by 1 base, with 13 bases between. The CDR3 covers 15 residues. This chain's CDR3 is CASSFIQSGSYEQYF. In DNA form, the CDR3 reads TGTGCCAGCAGCTTCATACAAAGCGGTTCCTACGAGCAGTACTTC.

This clonotype was recorded a few times. A much larger clone lies one base from this, so it may be a read error. The chain carries TRBV6-2 or TRBV6-3 and TRBJ2-5, with D perhaps TRBD1 (6 bases). Per germline, CDR1 MNHEY and CDR2 SVGEGT. The CDR3 has 15 residues. CDR3 sequence reads: CGSSYLGTPRETQYF. The CDR3 DNA is TGTGGCAGCAGTTACCTTGGGACACCCCGGGAGACCCAGTACTTC.

This clonotype was observed many times. This sequence joins TRBV7-8 and TRBJ1-1; the D is unclear. The germline V gene encodes CDR1 SGHVS and CDR2 FQNEAQ. This CDR3 region has 16 residues. The germline V and J ends were trimmed by 1 base and 4 bases, with 16 bases remaining between them. The CDR3 loop is CASSLGDYGEGTEAFF. The CDR3 nucleotides are TGTGCCAGCAGCTTAGGGGATTACGGGGAAGGCACTGAAGCTTTCTTT.

This clonotype was observed many times. This rearrangement joins TRBV24-1 to TRBJ2-1; 9 bases are shared with TRBD2. The trim removed 7 bases at V and 2 bases at J, leaving 8 bases unmatched. CDR1 and CDR2 (germline): KGHDR, SFDVKD. The CDR3 length is 16 residues. The chain's CDR3 is CATSHSGGKPYNEQFF. The CDR3 nucleotides are TGTGCCACCAGCCATAGCGGGGGAAAACCCTACAATGAGCAGTTCTTC.

This clonotype occurred many times. V gene TRBV27 combines with J gene TRBJ2-1, with no clear D. This CDR3 contains 16 residues. V was trimmed by 2 bases and J by 7 bases, leaving 18 bases between them. Germline V gives CDR1 MNHEY, CDR2 SMNVEV (reference sequence). The CDR3 sequence is CASSLKDPRFINEQFF. As DNA, the CDR3 is TGTGCCAGCAGTTTAAAGGACCCGAGGTTTATAAATGAGCAGTTCTTC.

This clonotype was recorded at least ten times. This sequence joins TRBV3-1 and TRBJ1-4, with D unresolved. Trimming stripped 3 bases from V and 8 bases from J, with 16 bases between. The CDR3 contains 15 residues. Germline lookup yields CDR1 LGHDT and CDR2 YNNKEL (reference sequence). DNA for the CDR3: TGTGCCAGCAGCCACGCTAGTGGATTGAGGGAAAAACTGTTTTTT. This encodes CASSHASGLREKLFF.

The chain employs TRBV30 and TRBJ1-1; TRBD1 agrees at 7 bases. V was clipped by 3 bases and J by 0 bases; unmatched bases: 1. The CDR3 extends over 13 amino acids. CDR1 and CDR2 from the germline V gene are GTSNPN and SVGIG (reference sequence). CDR3 DNA: TGTGCCTGGAGGGGACAGTTGAACACTGAAGCTTTCTTT. It specifies CAWRGQLNTEAFF. The whole variable domain, remainder taken from reference TRBV30 and TRBJ1-1, is SQTIHQWPATLVQPVGSPLSLECTVEGTSNPNLYWYRQAAGRGLQLLFYSVGIGQISSEVPQNLSASRPQDRQFILSSKKLLLSDSGFYLCAWRGQLNTEAFFGQGTRLTVV.

J is TRBJ2-1 and V is TRBV9; D ambiguous. V dropped 0 bases and J dropped 8 bases, with 9 bases sitting between them. Germline V gene sequence: CDR1 SGDLS, CDR2 YYNGEE. The CDR3 runs to 13 residues. This chain's CDR3 is CASSVGQVHEQFF. The CDR3 DNA is TGTGCCAGCAGCGTAGGTCAGGTCCATGAGCAGTTCTTC.

This chain connects TRBV7-2 to TRBJ1-2; 7 nucleotides align to TRBD1. J lost 6 bases, V lost 5 bases, and 18 bases had no gene match. CDR1 is SGHTA, CDR2 FQGNSA, per germline. CDR3 size: 17 residues. For the CDR3, the DNA is TGTGCCAGCAGCCGAGGGGGCGCCAGTTGGGGCCCCCATGGCTACACCTTC. Protein: CASSRGGASWGPHGYTF.

This clonotype was seen ten or more times. This chain uses TRBV12-3 or TRBV12-4 with TRBJ2-7, with 10 bases fitting TRBD1. The trim removed 4 bases at V and 5 bases at J, leaving 11 bases unmatched. The CDR3 totals 16 residues. The DNA of the CDR3 is TGTGCCAGCAGTTGGCCGGGACAGGGGTCGATCGACGAGCAGTACTTC. Protein product: CASSWPGQGSIDEQYF.

In this sample, this clonotype turned up many times. J is TRBJ1-2 and V is TRBV2, with D perhaps TRBD1 (6 bases). There are 15 residues in the CDR3. CDR1 is SNHLY and CDR2 is FYNNEI in the germline V gene. V was clipped by 1 base and J by 1 base, with 10 bases between them. CDR3 DNA sequence: TGTGCCAGCAGTGAAGAAACAGGGTATAACTATGGCTACACCTTC. Its translation: CASSEETGYNYGYTF.

V usage is TRBV5-5 and J usage is TRBJ2-7, with 7 bases fitting TRBD1. The V gene end was trimmed by 4 bases and the J gene end by 5 bases; junction bases not matched to a gene: 6. CDR3 length: 13 amino acids. CDR1 SGHKS and CDR2 YYEKEE come from the germline V gene (reference sequence). CDR3 bases: TGTGCCAGCAGCGATCAGGGGGACCACGAGCAGTACTTC. Protein: CASSDQGDHEQYF.

Worth noting for this clonotype: It may be a read error: a sequence one base away is much more abundant. The V and J genes are TRBV5-5 and TRBJ2-7, with D uncertain. Germline CDR1 SGHKS, CDR2 YYEKEE (reference sequence). With 6 bases removed from V and 0 bases from J, the gap between germline ends came to 13 bases. CDR3 length: 14 amino acids. The CDR3 nucleotides are TGTGCCAGCACCACCTCCTCAGGCTCCTACGAGCAGTACTTC. This codes for CASTTSSGSYEQYF.